This T cell receptor (beta chain) emerged from a study of a mutant IDH1 vaccine in newly diagnosed glioma. The wider study: The study started vaccination 4-6 weeks after radiotherapy alone, or with temozolomide cycles. Scheduled at week 35, visit V12 preceded visit V13, held at week 47. Patients' prior therapy spanned radiotherapy, temozolomide, or both; most underwent both.

The time point: week 47, end of study. Every vaccination contained 300 ug of the mutant IDH1 20-mer peptide and was paired with topical imiquimod. Eight vaccine injections were given to patients in weeks 1, 3, 5, 7, 11, 15, 19 and 23. Sequencing was performed with immunoSEQ multiplex PCR; in TCRdb, only in-frame clones are kept and a portion is missing. This table has approximately 80,000 clones, 80% to 90% appearing once. Concerning this clone: Its target is not known.

Germline V gene data show CDR1 as MNHEY and CDR2 as SVGAGI. This CDR3 has 15 residues. Trimming stripped 2 bases from V and 1 base from J, with 6 bases between. The sequenced sample was PBMCs, obtained from a glioma patient whose treatment included an IDH1 peptide vaccine. The chain links TRBV6-5 to TRBJ1-6; D remains unclear. This TCR was sampled from a man aged 35-49 years with glioma. CDR3 sequence (DNA): TGTGCCAGCAGTTACGAGGAATCCTATAATTCACCCCTCCACTTT. It encodes CASSYEESYNSPLHF.